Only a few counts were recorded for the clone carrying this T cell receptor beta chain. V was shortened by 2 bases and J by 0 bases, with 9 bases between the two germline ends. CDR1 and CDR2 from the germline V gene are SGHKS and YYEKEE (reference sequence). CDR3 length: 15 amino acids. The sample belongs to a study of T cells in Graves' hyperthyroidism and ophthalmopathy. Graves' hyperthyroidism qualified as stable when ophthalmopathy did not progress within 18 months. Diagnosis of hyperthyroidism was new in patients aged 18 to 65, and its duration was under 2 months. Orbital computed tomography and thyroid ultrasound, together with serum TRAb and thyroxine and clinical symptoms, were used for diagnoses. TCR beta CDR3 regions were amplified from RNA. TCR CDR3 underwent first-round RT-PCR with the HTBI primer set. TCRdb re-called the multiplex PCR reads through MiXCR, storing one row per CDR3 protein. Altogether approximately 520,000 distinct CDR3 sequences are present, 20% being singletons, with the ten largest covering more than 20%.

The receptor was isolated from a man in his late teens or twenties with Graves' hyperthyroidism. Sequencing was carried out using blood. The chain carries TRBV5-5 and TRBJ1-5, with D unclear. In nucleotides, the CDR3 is TGTGCCAGCAGCTTTTCGAGTTTTAGCAATCAGCCCCAGCATTTT. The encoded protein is CASSFSSFSNQPQHF. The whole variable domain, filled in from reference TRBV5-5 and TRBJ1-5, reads DAGVTQSPTHLIKTRGQQVTLRCSPISGHKSVSWYQQVLGQGPQFIFQYYEKEERGRGNFPDRFSARQFPNYSSELNVNALLLGDSALYLCASSFSSFSNQPQHFGDGTRLSIL.